Listed here is a single T cell receptor (beta chain). Trimming pared 5 bases from V and 2 bases from J, leaving 11 bases between. The germline V gene encodes CDR1 DFQATT and CDR2 SNEGSKA (reference sequence). This CDR3 spans 13 amino acids. The sample comes from a study of response to subunit inactivated influenza vaccine. TCRdb independently ran MiXCR on the RT-PCR reads; one entry per CDR3 protein. The sample holds some 540,000 distinct CDR3 sequences, 20% to 25% seen once. These data were likewise used in another study, on T cells expressing NK-cell markers. This second study says: Beta-chain TCR cDNA was generated via 5'RACE template switching with UMIs. Among the eight sequenced donors, seven tested HCMV-seropositive and one tested seronegative. Sorting was restricted to alpha-beta TCR T cells by an anti-gamma-delta TCR antibody in several experiments. NKG2C+ dominant clonotype frequencies in 5 or 6 donors were roughly 1.0-7.5% of CD8+ T cells.

Sample: CD4+ T cells sorted from PBMCs, taken roughly 12 days after vaccination. This TCR was sampled from a man aged 45-60 years who received an inactivated influenza vaccine. J is TRBJ2-3 and V is TRBV20-1; no clear D. The chain's CDR3 is CSAYHTFTDTQYF. CDR3 bases: TGCAGTGCTTACCATACCTTCACAGATACGCAGTATTTT.